What follows are 15 T cell receptor beta chains derived from one specimen sequenced in a study of blood T cell repertoires in COVID-19. The table came from immunoSEQ multiplex PCR; TCRdb's copy has only in-frame clones and leaves some out. The profile shows 30,000 to 40,000 clones, 93% of them singletons. Sequenced sample: peripheral blood. The receptors come from a human donor in a cohort sampled during active COVID-19.

This chain uses TRBV7-9 with TRBJ1-2; 10 positions agree with TRBD1. The CDR3 sequence is 16 residues long. Trimming at V came to 5 bases and at J to 3 bases, leaving 9 bases not matched to a gene. Germline V CDR1 and CDR2: SEHNR, FQNEAQ (reference sequence). The CDR3 DNA reads TGTGCCAGCAGCCCCAGGGTGGGACAGGGGCACTATGGCTACACCTTC. It yields the protein CASSPRVGQGHYGYTF. Using reference TRBV7-9 and TRBJ1-2 for the parts outside the CDR3, the full variable domain is DTGVSQNPRHKITKRGQNVTFRCDPISEHNRLYWYRQTLGQGPEFLTYFQNEAQLEKSRLLSDRFSAERPKGSFSTLEIQRTEQGDSAMYLCASSPRVGQGHYGYTFGSGTRLTVV.

This sequence joins TRBV6-5 and TRBJ1-1; TRBD1 is a possible D gene (5 bases). This CDR3 is 15 amino acids long. The germline gives CDR1 MNHEY, CDR2 SVGAGI. V dropped 2 bases and J dropped 4 bases, with 14 bases sitting between them. CDR3 region: CASSYGTESITEAFF. Written as DNA, the CDR3 is TGTGCCAGCAGTTACGGGACTGAGTCGATCACTGAAGCTTTCTTT.

J is TRBJ2-3 and V is TRBV7-2; weak D call: TRBD2 (5 bases). Germline loops: CDR1 SGHTA, CDR2 FQGNSA. Trimming cost V 6 bases and J 0 bases, with 13 bases left between them. CDR3 length equals 15 residues. CDR3 bases: TGTGCCAGCAGGGTTAGCGTGACTAGCACAGATACGCAGTATTTT. Protein product: CASRVSVTSTDTQYF.

The chain carries TRBV5-1 and TRBJ2-2; D possibly corresponds to TRBD1 (5 bases). This CDR3 contains 13 residues. The V gene lost 7 bases and the J gene lost 7 bases, with 14 bases spanning the gap. Germline lookup yields CDR1 SGHRS and CDR2 YFSETQ. This CDR3 reads CASGPQGSGELFF. As DNA, the CDR3 is TGCGCCAGCGGACCCCAGGGTAGCGGGGAGCTGTTTTTT.

The chain uses TRBV6-5 and TRBJ1-5, with a tentative D call TRBD1 (6 bases). The germline V gene encodes CDR1 MNHEY and CDR2 SVGAGI. Between the trimmed V and J ends, which lost 10 bases and 5 bases, there was a span of 12 bases. CDR3 size: 12 residues. The CDR3 region is CAIEGGDQPQHF. The CDR3 DNA is TGTGCCATCGAAGGGGGAGATCAGCCCCAGCATTTT.

V gene TRBV27 combines with J gene TRBJ1-5; D call uncertain. Germline V gene data show CDR1 as MNHEY and CDR2 as SMNVEV (reference sequence). The V end lost 5 bases, the J end lost 0 bases, and 11 bases lay between the germline ends. This CDR3 has 15 amino acids. Here the CDR3 DNA reads TGTGCCAGCAGTGGAACGGGTTATAGCAATCAGCCCCAGCATTTT. Translation gives CASSGTGYSNQPQHF.

The rearrangement links TRBV13 to TRBJ2-7, with 9 bases that match TRBD2. The CDR3 has 17 amino acids. The germline gives CDR1 PRHDT, CDR2 FYEKMQ (reference sequence). With V trimmed by 4 bases and J by 3 bases, 13 bases remained unmatched. The CDR3 sequence: CASSSDGGASGDYEQYF. DNA for the CDR3: TGTGCCAGCAGCTCGGATGGGGGGGCTAGCGGGGACTACGAGCAGTACTTC. The variable domain in full, with the rest retrieved from reference TRBV13 and TRBJ2-7, is AAGVIQSPRHLIKEKRETATLKCYPIPRHDTVYWYQQGPGQDPQFLISFYEKMQSDKGSIPDRFSAQQFSDYHSELNMSSLELGDSALYFCASSSDGGASGDYEQYFGPGTRLTVT.

V is TRBV18 and J is TRBJ2-4; D possibly corresponds to TRBD2 (5 bases). The germline gives CDR1 KGHSH, CDR2 LQKENI. CDR3 length: 14 amino acids. The germline V and J ends were trimmed by 2 bases and 7 bases, with 12 bases remaining between them. The CDR3 DNA reads as TGTGCCAGCTCACCAAACGGGGTCTTTAACATTCAGTACTTC. Amino acid sequence: CASSPNGVFNIQYF. The variable domain in full, with the rest retrieved from reference TRBV18 and TRBJ2-4, is NAGVMQNPRHLVRRRGQEARLRCSPMKGHSHVYWYRQLPEEGLKFMVYLQKENIIDESGMPKERFSAEFPKEGPSILRIQQVVRGDSAAYFCASSPNGVFNIQYFGAGTRLSVL.

Of note for this clone: Other DNA sequences in the sample encode the same CDR3. This chain uses TRBV5-1 with TRBJ1-1; no firm D call. Germline values: CDR1 SGHRS, CDR2 YFSETQ. V was trimmed by 0 bases and J by 4 bases, leaving 10 bases between them. CDR3 length equals 14 residues. Here the CDR3 DNA reads TGCGCCAGCAGCTTGGTCGCTGGCGGCACTGAAGCTTTCTTT. Encoded protein: CASSLVAGGTEAFF.

This clone is a singleton in its sample. V usage is TRBV5-4 and J usage is TRBJ2-1, with 12 bases matching TRBD1. Germline-derived CDR1 and CDR2 are SGHNT and YYREEE (reference sequence). Trimming at V came to 4 bases and at J to 10 bases, leaving 6 bases not matched to a gene. The CDR3 has 14 amino acids. Here the CDR3 DNA reads TGTGCCAGCAGCCTGGGACAGGGGGCGCACGAGCAGTTCTTC. It translates to CASSLGQGAHEQFF.

This chain uses TRBV5-4 with TRBJ1-3, with D unresolved. This CDR3 has 14 amino acids. V was trimmed by 1 base and J by 1 base, leaving 6 bases between them. The V gene's germline CDR1 is SGHNT and CDR2 YYREEE (reference sequence). CDR3 region: CASSLYGSGNTIYF. The CDR3 nucleotides read TGTGCCAGCAGCTTGTACGGGTCTGGAAACACCATATATTTT.

V usage is TRBV7-9 and J usage is TRBJ2-7, with a weak D call TRBD1 (6 bases). The CDR3 contains 14 residues. V lost 7 bases and J lost 0, with 13 bases in between. Per germline, CDR1 SEHNR and CDR2 FQNEAQ (reference sequence). CDR3 bases: TGTGCCAGCAAGCCCTCAGGGGTCTCCTACGAGCAGTACTTC. Translated, it gives CASKPSGVSYEQYF.

This clone was picked up one time. The V and J genes are TRBV11-3 and TRBJ2-1, with D unclear. CDR3 length equals 15 residues. Trimming took off 5 bases at V and 2 bases at J, with 13 bases between the two ends. Germline V CDR1 and CDR2: SGHNT, YENEEA. The CDR3 DNA reads as TGTGCCAGCAGCCCCCTCGGTTCGGCCTACAATGAGCAGTTCTTC. Translation: CASSPLGSAYNEQFF.

The rearrangement joins TRBV5-1 to TRBJ1-2; possibly TRBD1 for D (6 bases). Germline V gives CDR1 SGHRS, CDR2 YFSETQ. V was cut by 4 bases and J by 8 bases, with 21 bases left in between. The CDR3 extends over 15 amino acids. Here the CDR3 reads CASSTLQGLLQGYTF. In nucleotides, the CDR3 is TGCGCCAGCAGCACGTTACAGGGATTGCTTCAGGGCTACACCTTC.

V usage is TRBV6-2 or TRBV6-3 and J usage is TRBJ2-7, with 10 bases lining up with TRBD1. Germline lookup yields CDR1 MNHEY and CDR2 SVGEGT. Germline trimming cut 0 bases from V and 4 bases from J; bases unmatched to any gene: 6. This CDR3 region has 16 residues. In DNA, the CDR3 is TGTGCCAGCAGTTACTCGAAGGGACAGGGGCGGTACGAGCAGTACTTC. Its protein is CASSYSKGQGRYEQYF.